This T cell receptor beta chain derives from a study of cytomegalovirus exposure and HLA in healthy donors. Study overall: Some 180 million T cells yielded some 120 million unique TCR beta sequences in earlier analysis. When 350 to 500 donors were genotyped, roughly 78% of them were found to fall in the Caucasian-associated ancestry cluster. Overall study results and limits: Certain indistinguishable V segments, among them TRBV6-2 and TRBV6-3, were excluded. Analysis was performed later, and it showed HLA-associated TCR beta chains to be more clonally expanded than equally common others.

A multiplex PCR was run with 60 Vbeta primers and 13 Jbeta primers. Sequenced by immunoSEQ multiplex PCR; TCRdb stores in-frame clones only, minus some. Altogether approximately 110,000 clones are present, approximately 73% being singletons, with the ten largest covering under 10%. Concerning this clone itself: Its antigen is undetermined.

Germline V gives CDR1 LNHDA, CDR2 SQIVND (reference sequence). This CDR3 is built from 15 residues. The V gene end was trimmed by 6 bases and the J gene end by 2 bases; junction bases not matched to a gene: 7. Sequenced sample: PBMCs. The chain recombines TRBV19 with TRBJ1-5; TRBD1 agrees at 7 bases. The sequence derives from a middle-aged man in good health and CMV-seronegative. In DNA, the CDR3 is TGTGCCAGTAGCCGTGACAGGGTTGGCAATCAGCCCCAGCATTTT. Amino acid sequence: CASSRDRVGNQPQHF. The variable domain in full, with the rest retrieved from reference TRBV19 and TRBJ1-5, is DGGITQSPKYLFRKEGQNVTLSCEQNLNHDAMYWYRQDPGQGLRLIYYSQIVNDFQKGDIAEGYSVSREKKESFPLTVTSAQKNPTAFYLCASSRDRVGNQPQHFGDGTRLSIL.